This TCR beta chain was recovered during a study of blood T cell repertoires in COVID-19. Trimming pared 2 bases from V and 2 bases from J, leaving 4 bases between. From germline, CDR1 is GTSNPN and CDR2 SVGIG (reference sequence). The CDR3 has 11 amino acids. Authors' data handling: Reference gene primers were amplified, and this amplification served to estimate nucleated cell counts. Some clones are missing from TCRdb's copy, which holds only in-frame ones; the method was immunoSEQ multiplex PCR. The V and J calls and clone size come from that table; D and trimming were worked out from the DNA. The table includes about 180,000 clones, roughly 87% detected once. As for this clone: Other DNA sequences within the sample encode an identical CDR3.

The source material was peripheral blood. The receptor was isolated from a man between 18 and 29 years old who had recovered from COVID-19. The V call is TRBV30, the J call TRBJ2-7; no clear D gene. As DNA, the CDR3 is TGTGCCTGGAGTCGGGCCTACGAGCAGTACTTC. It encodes CAWSRAYEQYF.